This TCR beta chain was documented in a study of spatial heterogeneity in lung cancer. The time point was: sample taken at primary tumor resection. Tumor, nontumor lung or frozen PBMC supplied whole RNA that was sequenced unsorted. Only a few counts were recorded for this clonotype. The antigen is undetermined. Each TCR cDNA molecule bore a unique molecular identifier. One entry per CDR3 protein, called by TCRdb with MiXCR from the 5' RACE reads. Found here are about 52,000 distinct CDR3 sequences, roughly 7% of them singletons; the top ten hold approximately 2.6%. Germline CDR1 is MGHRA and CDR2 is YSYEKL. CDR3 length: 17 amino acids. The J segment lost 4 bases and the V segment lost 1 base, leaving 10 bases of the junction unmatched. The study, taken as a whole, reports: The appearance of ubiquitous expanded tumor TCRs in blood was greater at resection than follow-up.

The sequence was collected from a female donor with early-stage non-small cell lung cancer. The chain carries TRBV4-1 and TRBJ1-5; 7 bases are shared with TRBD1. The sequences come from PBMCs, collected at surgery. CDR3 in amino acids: CASSQGALGQVNQPQHF. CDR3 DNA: TGCGCCAGCAGCCAAGGGGCCCTAGGACAGGTAAATCAGCCCCAGCATTTT.